These T cell receptor beta chains were read from a single sample in a study of blood T cell repertoires in COVID-19. Here immunoSEQ multiplex PCR was the method, and the copy in TCRdb shows in-frame clones only, minus some. This sample carries 150,000 or so clones, over 70% of them seen once, and the ten largest clones take more than 3%. The sequenced sample was PBMCs or T cells enriched from blood (not recorded which). The receptors stem from a woman aged 55-70 years who had recovered from COVID-19. The CDR3 runs from the conserved cysteine through the conserved F or W. Each record gives: clone size, V gene, D gene, J gene, CDR3 DNA, CDR3 protein. A D gene is named only where the DNA matches it firmly. Clone size is stated in some rows and not others, as once, few, many or a class when expanded.

.,TRBV5-6,.,TRBJ1-5,TGTGCCAGCAGCTCTGACAGTCTTAGCAATCAGCCCCAGCATTTT,CASSSDSLSNQPQHF
.,TRBV4-1,.,TRBJ2-7,TGCGCCAGCAGCCAAGTGTCCACCTACGAGCAGTACTTC,CASSQVSTYEQYF
.,TRBV7-9,TRBD1,TRBJ2-7,TGTGCCAGCAGCTTGGGACAGGGGGCAGACGAGCAGTACTTC,CASSLGQGADEQYF
.,TRBV29-1,TRBD2,TRBJ2-5,TGCAGCGTTGGGATAGGCGGGGGGGCGTTAGAGACCCAGTACTTC,CSVGIGGGALETQYF
few,TRBV6-5,.,TRBJ2-5,TGTGCCAGCAGCCTCGTGGGGCCAGGAGAGACCCAGTACTTC,CASSLVGPGETQYF
.,TRBV12-5,TRBD1,TRBJ1-1,TGTGCTAGTGGTCCGACAGGGGATGCAGCTTTCTTT,CASGPTGDAAFF
.,TRBV11-2,.,TRBJ1-5,TGTGCCAGCAGCTTAGTGTCCAGTTCCAATCAGCCCCAGCATTTT,CASSLVSSSNQPQHF
.,TRBV27,.,TRBJ2-2,TGTGCCAGCAGTTTGGTGGGCCTGTACACCGGGGAGCTGTTTTTT,CASSLVGLYTGELFF
.,TRBV3-1/TRBV3-2,.,TRBJ2-5,TGTGCCAGCAGGGGCCTCGACCTCCTCCAAGAGACCCAGTACTTC,CASRGLDLLQETQYF
.,TRBV11-2,TRBD2,TRBJ2-5,TGTGCCAGCAGCTTAGATCGCGGGGGTGAATGGGAGACCCAGTACTTC,CASSLDRGGEWETQYF
once,TRBV5-1,.,TRBJ1-1,TGCGCCAGCAGCTTGGCCGACACCGCGAACACTGAAGCTTTCTTT,CASSLADTANTEAFF
.,TRBV27,.,TRBJ1-2,TGTGCCAGCAGTTTAGGGGGGGCGAGTATGAGTGGCTACACCTTC,CASSLGGASMSGYTF
few,TRBV3-1/TRBV3-2,TRBD1,TRBJ1-1,TGTGCCAGCAGCCCGGCAGGGGGAGGTGGGACTGAAGCTTTCTTT,CASSPAGGGGTEAFF
.,TRBV11-2,.,TRBJ1-2,TGTGCCAGCAGCTTAGACAGGGGAGCAAACTATGGCTACACCTTC,CASSLDRGANYGYTF
few,TRBV28,TRBD1,TRBJ1-1,TGTGCCAGCAGGATACAGGGGCAGAACACTGAAGCTTTCTTT,CASRIQGQNTEAFF
.,TRBV14,.,TRBJ2-5,TGTGCCAGCAGCCAAGGGACCCAGGGCGCCCAGTACTTC,CASSQGTQGAQYF
.,TRBV6-5,.,TRBJ1-6,TGTGCCAGCAGCGGGGGGACATACGATTCACCCCTCCACTTT,CASSGGTYDSPLHF
.,TRBV5-6,TRBD2,TRBJ2-7,TGTGCCAGCAGCTCCGGGACTAGCGGCTTCCAGCAGTACTTC,CASSSGTSGFQQYF
.,TRBV5-1,.,TRBJ2-3,TGCGCCAGCAGCTTGTCGGCAGATACGCAGTATTTT,CASSLSADTQYF
.,TRBV11-2,.,TRBJ1-1,TGTGCCAGCAGCTTAGGCAGGACACAGTCTGAAGCTTTCTTT,CASSLGRTQSEAFF
.,TRBV7-6,.,TRBJ1-1,TGTGCCAGCAGCACCCAGGGTAACACTGAAGCTTTCTTT,CASSTQGNTEAFF
many,TRBV15,TRBD1,TRBJ1-2,TGTGCCACCAGCAGATCCCTTATGGAGGGGGCGATCCAGGGCTACACCTTC,CATSRSLMEGAIQGYTF
few,TRBV18,.,TRBJ2-2,TGTGCCAGCTCTCGTGACTGGCAGTACACCGGGGAGCTGTTTTTT,CASSRDWQYTGELFF
once,TRBV19,TRBD2,TRBJ2-7,TGTGCCAGTAGTCCATCCGGGGGGGCGTTAAGAGTGAACTTC,CASSPSGGALRVNF
.,TRBV5-4,TRBD1,TRBJ1-2,TGTGCCAGCAGCTACCGGGACAGGGGGATATATGGCTACACCTTC,CASSYRDRGIYGYTF
once,TRBV19,.,TRBJ1-5,TGTGCCAGTAGTAACAGGGGCAATCAGCCCCAGCATTTT,CASSNRGNQPQHF
.,TRBV7-3,TRBD2,TRBJ2-3,TGTGCCAGCAGCTCGACCCCTAGCGGGGGACTTAAGGCGCAGTATTTT,CASSSTPSGGLKAQYF
many,TRBV2,TRBD1,TRBJ2-5,TGTGCCAGCAGCCCCGGGACAGGGTCCATAGAGACCCAGTACTTC,CASSPGTGSIETQYF
.,TRBV29-1,TRBD1,TRBJ1-4,TGCAGCGCTGGACAGGAATTGGGAATTAATGAAAAACTGTTTTTT,CSAGQELGINEKLFF
.,TRBV7-6,TRBD2,TRBJ2-5,TGTGCCAGCAGCTTCGATGCGGGGGTGGCTTTTACCCAGTACTTC,CASSFDAGVAFTQYF
few,TRBV29-1,TRBD1,TRBJ2-1,TGCAGCGTTCTTCCGGGACAGGGATACAATGAGCAGTTCTTC,CSVLPGQGYNEQFF
.,TRBV12-5,TRBD2,TRBJ2-2,TGTGCTAGTGGTTTGGAATCTCTGGCGGGGGGGAACACCGGGGAGCTGTTTTTT,CASGLESLAGGNTGELFF
.,TRBV6-5,.,TRBJ2-7,TGTGCCAGCAGTTACCCGGCGGGGAGAAGCTCCTACGAGCAGTACTTC,CASSYPAGRSSYEQYF
few,TRBV2,.,TRBJ1-1,TGTGCCAGCAGTTCTACAGGGAACACTGAAGCTTTCTTT,CASSSTGNTEAFF
.,TRBV20-1,.,TRBJ2-1,TGCAGTGCTAGTGAGGAGGGTGGGCAGTTCTTC,CSASEEGGQFF
.,TRBV12-3/TRBV12-4,.,TRBJ2-2,TGTGCCAGCAGCCTCGACACCGGGGAGCTGTTTTTT,CASSLDTGELFF
few,TRBV24-1,TRBD2,TRBJ2-5,TGTGCCACCGGACTAGCGGGACAAGAGACCCAGTACTTC,CATGLAGQETQYF
.,TRBV27,TRBD1,TRBJ2-1,TGTGCCAGCAGTTTGGACAGGGGGTACGGGGAGCAGTTCTTC,CASSLDRGYGEQFF
few,TRBV24-1,.,TRBJ2-7,TGTGCCACCAGTCTACAGGGTGACGAGCAGTACTTC,CATSLQGDEQYF
.,TRBV18,TRBD1,TRBJ1-3,TGTGCCAGCTCACCGGGACAGCAAGGGAACACCATATATTTT,CASSPGQQGNTIYF
.,TRBV29-1,.,TRBJ1-5,TGCAGCGTTGAAGTCTCAGGGAGCAATCAGCCCCAGCATTTT,CSVEVSGSNQPQHF
.,TRBV19,.,TRBJ2-1,TGTGCCAGTAGTATAGCGACGGGATACAATGAGCAGTTCTTC,CASSIATGYNEQFF
few,TRBV6-5,TRBD2,TRBJ2-1,TGTGCCAGCAGTTTTGGAACTAGCGGCGCTGCTAATGAGCAGTTCTTC,CASSFGTSGAANEQFF
.,TRBV7-8,TRBD2,TRBJ2-1,TGTGCCAGCAGCCTCCTAGCGGGGGGGCCAGGTGATGAGCAGTTCTTC,CASSLLAGGPGDEQFF
.,TRBV29-1,TRBD2,TRBJ2-1,TGCAGCGTGGGACTAGGACCGAGCAATGAGCAGTTCTTC,CSVGLGPSNEQFF
.,TRBV28,TRBD2,TRBJ2-5,TGTGCCAGCACCGGGAGGTGGGGTCTGGAGACCCAGTACTTC,CASTGRWGLETQYF
once,TRBV30,.,TRBJ1-3,TGTGCCTGGAGTGTGTTAGGGGTAAACACCATATATTTT,CAWSVLGVNTIYF